Listed here are 23 T cell receptor beta chains from one sample, sequenced in a study of radiation and T cells in renal cell carcinoma. Time point described: blood 2 weeks post-SBRT. The sample's treatment: 15 Gy SBRT to primary tumor, nephrectomy 4 weeks later. Profiling relied on immunoSEQ multiplex PCR, and the TCRdb table lists in-frame clones only, not all of them. The sample records roughly 60,000 clones, roughly 79% being singletons. The material was blood, obtained from a patient whose treatment included radiotherapy and nephrectomy. Receptor source: a man aged 55 to 70 with renal cell carcinoma.

The chain uses TRBV6-1 and TRBJ1-1; 8 bases are shared with TRBD1. The CDR3 has 14 residues. After removal of 5 bases from V and 4 bases from J, the junction contained 6 bases not matched to a gene. Germline CDR1 and CDR2: MNHNS and SASEGT. The CDR3 DNA reads TGTGCCAGCAGTATACAGGGGGTCGGCACTGAAGCTTTCTTT. It encodes CASSIQGVGTEAFF.

This rearrangement joins TRBV9 to TRBJ2-7, with 7 bases fitting TRBD2. TRBJ2-5 matches the DNA end more closely, so the J call is doubtful. The CDR3 covers 15 residues. Germline V gene sequence: CDR1 SGDLS, CDR2 YYNGEE. CDR3 DNA sequence: TGTGCCAGCAGCCCTGACGGGACTACTCAAGAGACCCAGTACTTC. Translating it yields CASSPDGTTQETQYF.

The chain uses TRBV7-9 and TRBJ2-2; D possibly matches TRBD1 or TRBD2 (6 bases each). Trimming removed 5 bases from V and 1 base from J, with 11 bases in between. This CDR3 contains 15 residues. Germline V lookup: CDR1 SEHNR, CDR2 FQNEAQ (reference sequence). The CDR3 DNA sequence: TGTGCCAGCAGCCCGCGGGACATGAACACCGGGGAGCTGTTTTTT. Protein: CASSPRDMNTGELFF.

Comment on this clone: The junction departs from the called germline gene at one end, perhaps through a read error. The chain carries TRBV30 and TRBJ2-4; no definite D call. The CDR3 contains 14 residues. Germline V gene data show CDR1 as GTSNPN and CDR2 as SVGIG (reference sequence). DNA for the CDR3: TGTGCCTGGAGTGTACTGGCAGCCCAAAACATTCAGTACTTC. It codes for CAWSVLAAQNIQYF.

The chain carries TRBV5-1 and TRBJ2-7; TRBD2 agrees at 16 bases. Unmatched junction bases numbered 5, after V lost 4 bases and J lost 1 base. Germline CDR1 and CDR2: SGHRS and YFSETQ. CDR3 size: 17 residues. The CDR3 DNA sequence: TGCGCCAGCAGCCCGGGACTAGCGGGAGGGGGGTCCTACGAGCAGTACGTC. As protein: CASSPGLAGGGSYEQYV.

The V call is TRBV9, the J call TRBJ2-1, with a tentative D call TRBD2 (6 bases). Germline assignment: CDR1 SGDLS and CDR2 YYNGEE. The V gene lost 2 bases and the J gene lost 8 bases, with 17 bases spanning the gap. There are 15 residues in the CDR3. The CDR3 region is CASSVGLRKGDEQFF. CDR3 coding DNA: TGTGCCAGCAGCGTCGGACTACGAAAAGGGGATGAGCAGTTCTTC.

The rearrangement joins TRBV15 to TRBJ1-6, with 7 bases identical to TRBD1. CDR3 length: 13 amino acids. Germline CDR1 reads LNHNV; CDR2 reads YYDKDF (reference sequence). Losses at the gene ends were 5 bases for V and 9 bases for J; bases not matched to a gene: 4. CDR3 bases: TGTGCCACCAGCGGGGACAGTAGTTCACCCCTCCACTTT. Translation: CATSGDSSSPLHF. Combining the CDR3 with reference TRBV15 and TRBJ1-6 gives the whole variable domain DAMVIQNPRYQVTQFGKPVTLSCSQTLNHNVMYWYQQKSSQAPKLLFHYYDKDFNNEADTPDNFQSRRPNTSFCFLDIRSPGLGDTAMYLCATSGDSSSPLHFGNGTRLTVT.

The chain employs TRBV19 and TRBJ2-5, with D possibly matching TRBD1 (6 bases). Germline V lookup: CDR1 LNHDA, CDR2 SQIVND (reference sequence). The CDR3 has 16 amino acids. V lost 3 bases and J lost 2, with 16 bases in between. DNA for the CDR3: TGTGCCAGTAGTATCGGCAGGGGCGTACCTCAAGAGACCCAGTACTTC. Its protein is CASSIGRGVPQETQYF.

The chain couples TRBV6-4 to TRBJ2-1, with 9 bases identical to TRBD1. CDR3 length: 16 amino acids. The germline CDR1 and CDR2 sequences are MRHNA and SNTAGT. The V and J ends lost 5 bases and 5 bases, in that order; junction bases with no gene match: 10. CDR3 amino acids: CASSYTPDRGDNEQFF. DNA for the CDR3: TGTGCCAGCAGTTATACCCCGGACAGGGGCGACAATGAGCAGTTCTTC.

The chain links TRBV25-1 to TRBJ1-3; D remains ambiguous. The V and J ends lost 2 bases and 3 bases respectively, with 5 bases between them. The CDR3 length is 13 residues. Germline V gene sequence: CDR1 MGHDK, CDR2 SYGVNS. The DNA for the CDR3 is TGTGCCAGCAGTGAAATGGGTGGAAACACCATATATTTT. Translation: CASSEMGGNTIYF.

This clone has a handful of counts. V gene TRBV4-3 combines with J gene TRBJ1-2; no definite D call. The CDR3 is 15 amino acids. Germline V CDR1 and CDR2: LGHNA, YSLEER. Deletions cut 3 bases from V and 8 bases from J, with 19 bases between. CDR3 in DNA: TGCGCCAGCAGCCACTGGGCTGAGACCTGGAAGGGCTACACCTTC. It yields the protein CASSHWAETWKGYTF.

V is TRBV27 and J is TRBJ1-2, with D hard to call. Trimming removed 5 bases at V and 4 bases at J, with 11 bases between. This CDR3 has 13 residues. CDR1 MNHEY and CDR2 SMNVEV come from the germline V gene (reference sequence). This CDR3 reads CASSDTAFYGYTF. CDR3 sequence (DNA): TGTGCCAGCAGTGATACAGCCTTCTATGGCTACACCTTC.

The chain employs TRBV2 and TRBJ1-2; perhaps TRBD1 as D (5 bases). Trimming cost V 5 bases and J 3 bases, with 13 bases left between them. The CDR3 extends over 14 amino acids. The germline CDR1 and CDR2 sequences are SNHLY and FYNNEI. The CDR3 DNA follows: TGTGCCAGCAGTCGCAGGGCTTCCGACTATGGCTACACCTTC. This encodes CASSRRASDYGYTF. Combining the CDR3 with reference TRBV2 and TRBJ1-2 gives the whole variable domain EPEVTQTPSHQVTQMGQEVILRCVPISNHLYFYWYRQILGQKVEFLVSFYNNEISEKSEIFDDQFSVERPDGSNFTLKIRSTKLEDSAMYFCASSRRASDYGYTFGSGTRLTVV.

The sample holds one count of this clone. This chain uses TRBV7-3 with TRBJ1-2; 7 nucleotides line up with TRBD1. The ends lost 4 bases at V and 2 bases at J; junction bases unmatched: 1. The CDR3 sequence is 13 residues long. Per germline, CDR1 SGHTA and CDR2 FQGTGA. DNA of the CDR3: TGTGCCAGCAGCTCGACAGGGAACTATGGCTACACCTTC. It yields the protein CASSSTGNYGYTF.

The gene calls are TRBV19 and TRBJ2-7, with 10 bases identical to TRBD1. Trimming took 4 bases from V and 2 from J; bases not matched to a gene: 14. Germline loops: CDR1 LNHDA, CDR2 SQIVND (reference sequence). CDR3 length: 18 residues. The CDR3 bases are TGTGCCAGTAGTAGCGCCGGGACAGGGGATCCCCCAGCCTACGAGCAGTACTTC. Amino acids: CASSSAGTGDPPAYEQYF.

The CDR3 spells CASSLAPLGGTDTQYF. In nucleotides, the CDR3 is TGTGCCAGCAGCTTAGCCCCGCTAGGAGGCACAGATACGCAGTATTTT. The V and J genes are TRBV7-3 and TRBJ2-3; D gene uncertain. This CDR3 region has 16 residues. V was clipped by 2 bases and J by 1 base, with 13 bases between them. Germline CDR1 reads SGHTA; CDR2 reads FQGTGA.

The gene calls are TRBV6-5 and TRBJ1-3, with TRBD1 as a possible D gene (6 bases). Germline values: CDR1 MNHEY, CDR2 SVGAGI. This CDR3 spans 15 amino acids. Trimming took off 8 bases at V and 1 base at J, with 15 bases between the two ends. CDR3 nucleotides: TGTGCCAGCTCTAAGGACAGAGAATCTGGAAACACCATATATTTT. This encodes CASSKDRESGNTIYF.

The chain carries TRBV6-4 and TRBJ2-7; no clear D gene. Trimming left V 5 bases short and J 5 bases short, with 16 bases between. CDR3 length: 14 amino acids. Germline V lookup: CDR1 MRHNA, CDR2 SNTAGT. The CDR3 DNA reads TGTGCCAGCAGTCGTTGCACGGACGGCGACGAGCAGTACGTC. Translated: CASSRCTDGDEQYV.

With respect to this clone: At one end the junction does not follow the germline gene, possibly because of a read error. In the same sample, other DNA sequences code for this CDR3. The V and J genes are TRBV25-1 and TRBJ1-2; possibly TRBD1 for D (5 bases). Germline-derived CDR1 and CDR2 are MGHDK and SYGVNS. This CDR3 has 16 residues. CDR3 residues: CASSDPSGTANYGYTF. The CDR3 DNA sequence: TGCGCCAGCAGTGACCCCTCCGGGACGGCTAACTATGGCTACACCTTC.

This clone was picked up a small number of times. The chain employs TRBV14 and TRBJ1-1; D is ambiguous. V lost 3 bases, J lost 10 bases, and 15 bases lay in between. CDR3 length: 13 amino acids. Germline-derived CDR1 and CDR2 are SGHDN and FVKESK. The CDR3 protein is CASSQSTGLGAFF. The CDR3 nucleotides are TGTGCCAGCAGCCAGTCGACCGGGCTGGGAGCTTTCTTT.

The J gene is TRBJ2-6, the V gene TRBV6-5; D ambiguous. Germline lookup yields CDR1 MNHEY and CDR2 SVGAGI. This CDR3 spans 16 amino acids. Deletions cut 2 bases from V and 0 bases from J, with 8 bases between. The CDR3 DNA follows: TGTGCCAGCAGTTACGGGCGGACCTCTGGGGCCAACGTCCTGACTTTC. Its translation: CASSYGRTSGANVLTF.

The chain uses TRBV7-9 and TRBJ2-7; D not resolved. V was clipped by 3 bases and J by 6 bases, with 12 bases between them. The CDR3 covers 13 residues. CDR1 SEHNR and CDR2 FQNEAQ come from the germline V gene (reference sequence). CDR3 sequence: CASSLAQLGEQYF. The CDR3 DNA reads as TGTGCCAGCAGCTTGGCCCAACTCGGCGAGCAGTACTTC.

V gene TRBV4-1 combines with J gene TRBJ2-3, with D maybe TRBD1 (6 bases). This CDR3 contains 15 residues. The ends were cut back, 4 bases at V and 1 base at J, with 12 bases in the middle. Per the germline V gene, CDR1 is MGHRA and CDR2 is YSYEKL. CDR3 sequence: CASSLGDTRTDTQYF. The CDR3 DNA reads as TGCGCCAGCAGCCTAGGGGACACACGCACAGATACGCAGTATTTT.